This T cell receptor (beta chain) stems from a study of T cells in women clearing cervical HPV infection. Looking at the study overall: Case blood was drawn a median approximately 150 days after lesion detection. With HLA typing for only a few women, HLA confounding remains possible. The study's findings and limits: Combining TCR richness with V gene abundances gave approximately 0.8 AUC.

Produced via immunoSEQ multiplex PCR; TCRdb's table is partial and in-frame only. The sample table sets out tens of thousands of clones. As concerns this clone: The antigen is not known. The read ends 3 residues shy of where the CDR3 ends; the end is completed using the germline J gene.

Germline V gene sequence: CDR1 DFQATT, CDR2 SNEGSKA (reference sequence). The CDR3 runs 12 residues. V was shortened by 6 bases and J by 3 bases, with 8 bases between the two germline ends. What was sequenced was blood buffy coat. The receptor was isolated from a woman between 18 and 69 years old with a cervical HPV16 infection that either progressed to CIN3+ or cleared (not recorded which). The rearrangement joins TRBV20-1 to TRBJ2-2, with a tentative D call TRBD1 (6 bases). The CDR3 sequence: CSAHRDTGELFF. The CDR3 bases that were read are TGCAGTGCGCACAGGGACACCGGGGAG.